The present T cell receptor (beta chain) was sequenced within a study of OX40 agonist ivuxolimab in advanced cancers. A note on the overall study: Ivuxolimab, which targeted the costimulatory receptor OX40 (CD134), was an agonistic, fully human IgG2 monoclonal antibody. Intravenous ivuxolimab was administered to patients every 2 weeks at six dose levels: 0.01, 0.1, 0.3, 1.5, 3 and 10 mg/kg. Of the roughly 50 dose-escalation patients, hepatocellular carcinoma was present in 19, melanoma in approximately 15, renal cell carcinoma in 9 and head and neck cancer in 9. The dose-escalation cohort was 82.7% male with a mean age of about 60 years, ranging from roughly 23 to 90. Patients were allowed to have had prior anti-PD-1, anti-PD-L1 or anti-CTLA-4 therapy, and around 40% of the dose-escalation patients had previously received checkpoint inhibitors. Three dose-escalation patients achieved partial responses, one with hepatocellular carcinoma and two with cutaneous melanoma. Peripheral TCRbeta sequencing was intended to test whether TCR sequence diversity was altered and clonal T-cell expansion was caused by ivuxolimab. The paper covers the monotherapy dose-escalation part of the phase I ivuxolimab trial, which included N ≈ 52 patients.

For this clone: Its antigen is currently not known. It has no much larger one-base neighbor in the sample; base qualities were not kept.

Patients with a history of autoimmune disease or receiving systemic immunosuppression were excluded from the trial. Peripheral blood for TCR sequencing was collected from all dose cohorts at baseline, on cycle 4 day 1, and on cycle 7 day 1. Samples came from an open-label, multicenter, first-in-human phase I dose-escalation trial of ivuxolimab. Adults with locally advanced or metastatic melanoma, renal cell carcinoma, hepatocellular carcinoma or head and neck squamous cell carcinoma were enrolled in the trial. Before TCR sequencing, CD4+ T cells and CD8+ T cells were sorted from peripheral blood as separate populations. Cut back by 8 bases and 4 bases, the V and J ends lie 15 bases apart. From the cysteine up to the phenylalanine, the CDR3 has a length of 14 residues. Left in the record is the CDR3 DNA by itself, 42 bases read in frame from the first base. Looking up the germline V gene (reference sequence) yields CDR1 SEHNR and CDR2 FQNEAQ.

Results the study describes overall, beyond this receptor: Low levels of normalized T-cell clonal expansion were also seen in some patients who did not respond. The antigen specificity of the peripheral T cells that underwent clonal expansion was not determined. In the 0.1-3.0 mg/kg groups, partial responders were among the patients with the lowest normalized peripheral clonal expansion, particularly in CD8+ T cells. After ivuxolimab, expanded clones were on average more numerous among CD8+ T cells than among CD4+ T cells. Clonal expansion of both CD4+ and CD8+ blood T cells was observed from baseline to week 6 at doses 0.1 to 3.0 mg/kg.

Genomic DNA was isolated from the sorted cells so that the TCRbeta CDR3 region could be sequenced. The immunoSEQ Assay was used for sequencing of TCRbeta CDR3 regions. Entries here come from immuneACCESS through TCRdb and include only in-frame sequences with V and J called. Some clones fail to appear in such tables; in the studies checked, an unresolved V gene covers under half of the shortfall, and the cause of the remainder is unknown. The sample table shows about 160,000 clones, and approximately 94% are seen once. The ten biggest clones cover about 0.31% of the sample. The TCR comes from an adult with an advanced solid tumor such as melanoma, head and neck, liver or kidney cancer. The sequence links TRBV7-9 to TRBJ2-1; the D gene assignment is perhaps TRBD1 or TRBD2, with each matching 5 bases. The specimen was CD4+ or CD8+ T cells sorted from blood, collected in a trial of the OX40 agonist ivuxolimab. In nucleotides, the sequence is TGTGCCAGCGCTCGTGGGACGACGTACAATGAGCAGTTCTTC. Translated, it reads CASARGTTYNEQFF. The CDR3, completed at both ends by the reference TRBV7-9 and TRBJ2-1 genes, gives the full variable domain DTGVSQNPRHKITKRGQNVTFRCDPISEHNRLYWYRQTLGQGPEFLTYFQNEAQLEKSRLLSDRFSAERPKGSFSTLEIQRTEQGDSAMYLCASARGTTYNEQFFGPGTRLTVL.